The source of this TCR beta chain is a study of blood T cell repertoires in COVID-19. Overall study: Sites across the United States, Italy and Spain contributed samples from acute and convalescent COVID-19. PBMCs, B-cell-depleted T cells, or T cells provided the cDNA or gDNA that made up the material.

Per the germline V gene, CDR1 is SGDLS and CDR2 is YYNGEE. The CDR3 spans 15 residues. V shed 2 bases and J 3 bases; nucleotides not matched to a gene: 4. Per the study methods: Amplification of reference gene primers was used by the study to estimate nucleated cell counts. Produced via immunoSEQ multiplex PCR; TCRdb's table is partial and in-frame only. V, J and clone size are taken as reported in that table, and D and trimming were inferred from the DNA itself. Altogether 200,000 to 300,000 clones are present, 84% being singletons, with the ten largest covering roughly 4%. The chain combines TRBV9 with TRBJ2-2; 7 bases align to TRBD1. The sequencing input was peripheral blood. The sequence was obtained from a man aged 50-59 years with acute or convalescent COVID-19. The CDR3 reads CASSVGQRDTGELFF. In DNA form, the CDR3 reads TGTGCCAGCAGCGTGGGACAGAGAGACACCGGGGAGCTGTTTTTT.